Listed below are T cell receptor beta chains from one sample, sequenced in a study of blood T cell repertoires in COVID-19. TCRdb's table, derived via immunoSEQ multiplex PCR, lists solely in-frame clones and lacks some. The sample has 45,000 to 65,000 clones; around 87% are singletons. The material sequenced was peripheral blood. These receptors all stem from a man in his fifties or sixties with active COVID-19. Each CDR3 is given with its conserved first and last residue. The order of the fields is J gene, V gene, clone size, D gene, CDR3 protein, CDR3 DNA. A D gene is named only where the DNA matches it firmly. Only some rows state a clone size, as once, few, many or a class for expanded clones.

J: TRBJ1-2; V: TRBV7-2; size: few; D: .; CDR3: CASSPHSTANYGYTF; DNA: TGTGCCAGCAGCCCCCACTCCACAGCTAACTATGGCTACACCTTC
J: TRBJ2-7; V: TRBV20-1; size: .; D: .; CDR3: CSARTDEQYF; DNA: TGCAGTGCGAGGACAGACGAGCAGTACTTC
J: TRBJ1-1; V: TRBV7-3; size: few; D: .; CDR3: CASSSTLNTEAFF; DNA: TGTGCCAGCAGCTCCACATTAAACACTGAAGCTTTCTTT
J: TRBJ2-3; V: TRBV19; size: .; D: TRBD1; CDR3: CASSGQGSDTQYF; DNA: TGTGCCAGTTCGGGACAGGGCTCGGATACGCAGTATTTT
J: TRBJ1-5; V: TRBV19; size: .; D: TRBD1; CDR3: CASSVRDRNQPQHF; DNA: TGTGCCAGTAGTGTCCGGGACAGAAATCAGCCCCAGCATTTT
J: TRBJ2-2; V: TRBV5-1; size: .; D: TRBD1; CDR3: CASSFIGQGTAGELFF; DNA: TGCGCCAGCAGCTTTATTGGACAGGGAACGGCCGGGGAGCTGTTTTTT
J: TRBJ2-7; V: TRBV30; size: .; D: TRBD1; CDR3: CAWSDLQGHYEQYF; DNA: TGTGCCTGGAGCGACCTACAGGGGCACTACGAGCAGTACTTC
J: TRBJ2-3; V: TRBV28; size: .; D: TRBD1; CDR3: CASSSPGTGSTDTQYF; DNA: TGTGCCAGCAGTTCCCCCGGGACAGGGTCTACAGATACGCAGTATTTT
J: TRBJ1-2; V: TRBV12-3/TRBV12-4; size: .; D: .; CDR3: CASSPLRGGGYTF; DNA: TGTGCCAGCAGCCCACTCCGAGGCGGTGGCTACACCTTC
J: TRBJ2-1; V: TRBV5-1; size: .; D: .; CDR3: CASSWGPGDNEQFF; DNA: TGCGCCAGCAGCTGGGGGCCAGGGGACAATGAGCAGTTCTTC
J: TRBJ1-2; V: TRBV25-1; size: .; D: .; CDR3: CASSESWGGIDYGYTF; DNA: TGTGCCAGCAGTGAATCCTGGGGGGGGATCGACTATGGCTACACCTTC
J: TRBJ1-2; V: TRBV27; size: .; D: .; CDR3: CASSLRQNYGYTF; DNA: TGTGCCAGCAGTTTACGCCAGAACTATGGCTACACCTTC
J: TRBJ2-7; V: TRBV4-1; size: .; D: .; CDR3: CASSQEGAGSYEQYF; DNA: TGCGCCAGCAGCCAAGAAGGGGCAGGTTCCTACGAGCAGTACTTC
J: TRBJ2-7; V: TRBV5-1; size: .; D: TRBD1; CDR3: CASSLDRGQKLEQYF; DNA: TGCGCCAGCAGCCTGGACAGGGGGCAAAAGCTAGAGCAGTACTTC
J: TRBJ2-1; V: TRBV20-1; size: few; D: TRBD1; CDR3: CSARVRDRVFF; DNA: TGCAGTGCTAGAGTCCGGGACAGGGTATTCTTC
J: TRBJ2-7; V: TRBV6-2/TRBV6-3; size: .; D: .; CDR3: CASSTNMGLYEQYF; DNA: TGTGCCAGCAGTACAAACATGGGACTCTACGAGCAGTACTTC
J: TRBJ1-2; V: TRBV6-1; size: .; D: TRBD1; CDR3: CASSEGTGGIGYTF; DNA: TGTGCCAGCAGTGAAGGGACAGGGGGCATCGGCTACACCTTC
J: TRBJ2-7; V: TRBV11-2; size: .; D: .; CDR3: CASSLGGLYEQYF; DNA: TGTGCCAGCAGCTTGGGGGGGCTCTACGAGCAGTACTTC
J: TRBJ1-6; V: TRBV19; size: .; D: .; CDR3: CASSPDRPSPLHF; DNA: TGTGCCAGTAGTCCCGACAGACCCTCACCCCTCCACTTT
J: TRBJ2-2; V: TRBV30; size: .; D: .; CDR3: CAWSVQLTNTGELFF; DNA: TGTGCCTGGAGTGTACAACTAACTAACACCGGGGAGCTGTTTTTT
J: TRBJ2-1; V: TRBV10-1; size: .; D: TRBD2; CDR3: CASSESSGTKNNEQFF; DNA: TGCGCCAGCAGTGAGTCTAGCGGGACCAAGAACAATGAGCAGTTCTTC
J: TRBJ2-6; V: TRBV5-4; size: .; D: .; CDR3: CASNRESGANVLTF; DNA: TGTGCCAGCAACCGGGAGTCTGGGGCCAACGTCCTGACTTTC
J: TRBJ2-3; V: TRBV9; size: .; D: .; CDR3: CASSVARRQSSTDTQYF; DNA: TGTGCCAGCAGCGTAGCTAGGAGACAGTCTAGCACAGATACGCAGTATTTT
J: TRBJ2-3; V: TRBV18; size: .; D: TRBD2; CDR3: CASSRQTSGGTDTQYF; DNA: TGTGCCAGCTCACGACAGACTAGCGGGGGTACAGATACGCAGTATTTT
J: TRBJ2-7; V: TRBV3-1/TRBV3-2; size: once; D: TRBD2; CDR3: CASSQTSGRAYEQYF; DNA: TGTGCCAGCAGCCAGACTAGCGGACGAGCCTACGAGCAGTACTTC
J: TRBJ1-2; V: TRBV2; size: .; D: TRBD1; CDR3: CASSEPGQANYGYTF; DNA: TGTGCCAGCAGTGAGCCGGGACAGGCTAACTATGGCTACACCTTC
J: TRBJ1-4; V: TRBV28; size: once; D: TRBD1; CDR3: CASSSGGENEKLFF; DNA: TGTGCCAGCAGCTCAGGGGGCGAGAATGAAAAACTGTTTTTT
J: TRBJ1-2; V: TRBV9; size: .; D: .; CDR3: CASSQESGAKNYGYTF; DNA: TGTGCCAGCAGCCAGGAAAGCGGGGCGAAAAACTATGGCTACACCTTC
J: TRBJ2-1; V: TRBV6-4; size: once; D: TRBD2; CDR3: CASSGTSGSRSYNEQFF; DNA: TGTGCCAGCAGTGGTACTAGCGGGAGTAGATCCTACAATGAGCAGTTCTTC
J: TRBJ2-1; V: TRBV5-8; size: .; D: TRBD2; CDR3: CASTGAGLASLVGYNEQFF; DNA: TGTGCCAGCACCGGGGCGGGACTAGCTTCCCTGGTGGGTTACAATGAGCAGTTCTTC
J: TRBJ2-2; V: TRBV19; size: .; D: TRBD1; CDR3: CASRQGSGELFF; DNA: TGTGCCAGTAGACAGGGGTCAGGGGAGCTGTTTTTT
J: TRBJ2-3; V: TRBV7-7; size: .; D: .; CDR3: CASSAQGLDTDTQYF; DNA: TGTGCTAGCAGCGCCCAGGGGTTAGACACAGATACGCAGTATTTT
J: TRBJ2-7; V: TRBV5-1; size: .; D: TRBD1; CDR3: CASSPSGTGGAGGSYEQYF; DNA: TGCGCCAGCAGCCCCTCCGGGACAGGGGGCGCCGGGGGATCCTACGAGCAGTACTTC
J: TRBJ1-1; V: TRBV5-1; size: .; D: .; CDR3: CASSLEQLNTEAFF; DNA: TGCGCCAGCAGCTTAGAGCAATTGAACACTGAAGCTTTCTTT
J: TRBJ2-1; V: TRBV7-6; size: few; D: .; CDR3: CASSLKPGDEQFF; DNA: TGTGCCAGCAGTCTTAAGCCGGGGGATGAGCAGTTCTTC
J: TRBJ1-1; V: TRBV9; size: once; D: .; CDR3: CASSARVNTEAFF; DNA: TGTGCCAGCAGCGCCAGGGTGAACACTGAAGCTTTCTTT
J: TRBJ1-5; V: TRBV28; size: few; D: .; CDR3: CASSMTGIYSNQPQHF; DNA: TGTGCCAGCAGTATGACGGGAATTTATAGCAATCAGCCCCAGCATTTT
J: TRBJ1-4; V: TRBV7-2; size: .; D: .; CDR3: CASSLRGGPEKLFF; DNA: TGTGCCAGCAGCCTACGGGGTGGGCCCGAAAAACTGTTTTTT
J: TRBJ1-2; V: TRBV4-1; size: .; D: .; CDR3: CASSQDQNYGYTF; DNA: TGCGCCAGCAGCCAAGATCAAAACTATGGCTACACCTTC
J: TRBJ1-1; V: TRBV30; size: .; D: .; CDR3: CAWSVNRDGTEAFF; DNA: TGTGCCTGGAGTGTAAACAGGGACGGGACTGAAGCTTTCTTT
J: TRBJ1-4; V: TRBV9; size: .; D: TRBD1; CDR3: CASSVTDRGLGEKLFF; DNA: TGTGCCAGCAGCGTAACGGACAGGGGGCTTGGAGAAAAACTGTTTTTT
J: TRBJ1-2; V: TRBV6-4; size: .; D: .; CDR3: CASSQRGTGGLYGYTF; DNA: TGTGCCAGCAGCCAACGAGGGACGGGGGGTTTATATGGCTACACCTTC
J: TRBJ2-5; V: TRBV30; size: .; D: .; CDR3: CAWSLQETQYF; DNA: TGTGCCTGGAGTTTACAAGAGACCCAGTACTTC
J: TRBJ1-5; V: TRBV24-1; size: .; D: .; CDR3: CATSDPSTPYSNQPQHF; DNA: TGTGCCACCAGTGACCCTTCGACACCTTATAGCAATCAGCCCCAGCATTTT
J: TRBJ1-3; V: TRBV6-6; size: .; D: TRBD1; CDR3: CASCRQGINSGNTIYF; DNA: TGTGCCAGCTGTCGACAGGGGATAAACTCTGGAAACACCATATATTTT
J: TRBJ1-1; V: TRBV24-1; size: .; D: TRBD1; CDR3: CATSDPRTGNTEAFF; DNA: TGTGCCACCAGTGACCCCCGGACAGGGAACACTGAAGCTTTCTTT
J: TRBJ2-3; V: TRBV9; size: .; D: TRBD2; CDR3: CASSVGLAATDTQYF; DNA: TGTGCCAGCAGCGTGGGACTAGCGGCCACAGATACGCAGTATTTT
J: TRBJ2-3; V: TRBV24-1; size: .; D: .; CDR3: CATSDSPREDTQYF; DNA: TGTGCCACCAGTGATTCCCCCCGGGAAGATACGCAGTATTTT
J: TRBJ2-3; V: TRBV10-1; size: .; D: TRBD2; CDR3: CASGDHGGRDRTDTQYF; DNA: TGCGCCAGCGGCGACCACGGCGGGAGAGATCGGACAGATACGCAGTATTTT
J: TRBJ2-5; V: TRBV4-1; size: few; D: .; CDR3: CASSYIREVGRETQYF; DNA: TGCGCCAGCAGCTATATCAGGGAGGTGGGTCGGGAGACCCAGTACTTC
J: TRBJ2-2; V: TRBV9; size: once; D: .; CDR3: CASSPAVLVGELFF; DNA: TGTGCCAGCAGCCCCGCGGTATTGGTCGGGGAGCTGTTTTTT
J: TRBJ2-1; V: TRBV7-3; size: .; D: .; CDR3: CASSLVRSSYNEQFF; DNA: TGTGCCAGCAGCTTAGTTAGGAGCTCCTACAATGAGCAGTTCTTC